The present T cell receptor (beta chain) was sequenced within a study of T cell responses to AZD1222 COVID-19 vaccine. The CDR3 is 13 amino acids. V shed 3 bases and J 6 bases; nucleotides not matched to a gene: 4. Germline assignment: CDR1 GTSNPN and CDR2 SVGIG (reference sequence). Here immunoSEQ multiplex PCR was the method, and the copy in TCRdb shows in-frame clones only, minus some. Here the sample spans 40,000 to 60,000 clones, under 85% being singletons. Study results and limitations: Nearly half of the spike-specific TCRs reportedly recognize variant regions that carry no mutations.

Concerning this clone itself: The antigen is not known.

This clonotype was obtained from an adult in good health. The chain carries TRBV30 and TRBJ2-3; 9 bases are shared with TRBD1. Material: peripheral blood, obtained on day 0 of MenACWY control vaccination. CDR3 amino acids: CAWRQGAWDTQYF. Here the CDR3 DNA reads TGTGCCTGGAGACAGGGGGCGTGGGATACGCAGTATTTT.